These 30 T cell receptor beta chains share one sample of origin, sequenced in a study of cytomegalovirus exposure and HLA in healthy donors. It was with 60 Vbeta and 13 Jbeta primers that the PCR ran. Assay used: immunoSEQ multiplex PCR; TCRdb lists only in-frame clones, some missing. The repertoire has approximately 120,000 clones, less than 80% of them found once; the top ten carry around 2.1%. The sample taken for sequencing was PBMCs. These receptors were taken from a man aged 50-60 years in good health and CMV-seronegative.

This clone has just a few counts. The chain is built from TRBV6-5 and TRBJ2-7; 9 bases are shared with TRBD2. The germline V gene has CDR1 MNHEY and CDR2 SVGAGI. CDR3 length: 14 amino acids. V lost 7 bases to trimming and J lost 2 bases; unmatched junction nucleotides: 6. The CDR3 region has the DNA TGTGCCAGCAAGTTTGAGCGGGGGGCCTACGAGCAGTACGTC. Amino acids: CASKFERGAYEQYV.

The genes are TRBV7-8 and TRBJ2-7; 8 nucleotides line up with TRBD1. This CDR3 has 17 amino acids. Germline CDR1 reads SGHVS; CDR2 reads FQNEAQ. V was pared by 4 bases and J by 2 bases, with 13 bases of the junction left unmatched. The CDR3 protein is CASSSPWTGRKTYEQYV. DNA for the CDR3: TGTGCCAGCAGCTCCCCCTGGACAGGGAGAAAGACCTACGAGCAGTACGTC.

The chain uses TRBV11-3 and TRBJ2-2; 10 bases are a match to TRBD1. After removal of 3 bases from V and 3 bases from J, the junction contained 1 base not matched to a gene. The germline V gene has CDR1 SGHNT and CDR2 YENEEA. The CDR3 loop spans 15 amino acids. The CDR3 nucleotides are TGTGCCAGCAGCTTGGACAGGGGGGACACCGGGGAGCTGTTTTTT. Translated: CASSLDRGDTGELFF.

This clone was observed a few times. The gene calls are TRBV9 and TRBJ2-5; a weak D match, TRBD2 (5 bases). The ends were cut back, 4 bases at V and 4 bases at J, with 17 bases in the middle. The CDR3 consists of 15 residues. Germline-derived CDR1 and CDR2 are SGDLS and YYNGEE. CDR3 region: CASSPLGGSGETQYF. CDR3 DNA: TGTGCCAGCAGCCCCCTCGGTGGGAGCGGAGAGACCCAGTACTTC.

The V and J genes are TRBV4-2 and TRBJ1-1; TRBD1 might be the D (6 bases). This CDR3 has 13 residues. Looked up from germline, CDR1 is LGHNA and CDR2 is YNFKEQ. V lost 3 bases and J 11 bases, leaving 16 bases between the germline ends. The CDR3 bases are TGTGCCAGCAGCCAGCCGCAAGGAACAGGGGCTTTCTTT. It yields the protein CASSQPQGTGAFF.

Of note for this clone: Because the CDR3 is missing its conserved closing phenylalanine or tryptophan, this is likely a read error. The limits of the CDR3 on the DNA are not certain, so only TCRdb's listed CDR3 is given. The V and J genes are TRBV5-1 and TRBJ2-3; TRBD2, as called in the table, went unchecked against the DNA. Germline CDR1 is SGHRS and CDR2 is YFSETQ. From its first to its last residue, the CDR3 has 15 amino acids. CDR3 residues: CASSVTGTSGGARSL.

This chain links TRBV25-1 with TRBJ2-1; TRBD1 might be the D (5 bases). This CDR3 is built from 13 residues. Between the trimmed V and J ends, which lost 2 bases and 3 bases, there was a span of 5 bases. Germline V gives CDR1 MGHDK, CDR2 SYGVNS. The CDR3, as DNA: TGTGCCAGCAGTGAACAGGGCTACAATGAGCAGTTCTTC. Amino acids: CASSEQGYNEQFF. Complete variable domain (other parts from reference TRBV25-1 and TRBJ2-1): EADIYQTPRYLVIGTGKKITLECSQTMGHDKMYWYQQDPGMELHLIHYSYGVNSTEKGDLSSESTVSRIRTEHFPLTLESARPSHTSQYLCASSEQGYNEQFFGPGTRLTVL.

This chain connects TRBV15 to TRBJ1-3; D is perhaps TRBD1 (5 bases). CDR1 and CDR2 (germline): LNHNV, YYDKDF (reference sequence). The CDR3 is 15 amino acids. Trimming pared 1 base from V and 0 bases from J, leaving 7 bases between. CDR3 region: CATSRGGGSGNTIYF. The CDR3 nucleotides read TGTGCCACCAGCAGAGGGGGCGGCTCTGGAAACACCATATATTTT.

In DNA, the CDR3 is TGTGCCAGCAGCCCGCGGGGACAGGGGATTCAAGAGACCCAGTACTTC. Encoded protein: CASSPRGQGIQETQYF. The rearrangement links TRBV5-6 to TRBJ2-5; 10 nucleotides align to TRBD1. CDR1 SGHDT and CDR2 YYEEEE come from the germline V gene. This CDR3 is 16 amino acids long. The ends lost 4 bases at V and 2 bases at J; junction bases unmatched: 8.

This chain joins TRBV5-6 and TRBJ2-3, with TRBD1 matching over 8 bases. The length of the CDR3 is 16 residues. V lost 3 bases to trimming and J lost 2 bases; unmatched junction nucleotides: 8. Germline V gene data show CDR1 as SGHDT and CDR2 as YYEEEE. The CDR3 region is CASSSLGGQDTDTQYF. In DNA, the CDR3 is TGTGCCAGCAGCTCCCTGGGGGGACAGGACACAGATACGCAGTATTTT.

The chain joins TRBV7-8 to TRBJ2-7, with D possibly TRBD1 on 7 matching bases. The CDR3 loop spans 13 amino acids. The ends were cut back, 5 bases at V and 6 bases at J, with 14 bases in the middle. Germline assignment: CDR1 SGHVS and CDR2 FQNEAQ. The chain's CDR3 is CASSPNRGGEQYV. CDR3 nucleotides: TGTGCCAGCAGCCCGAACAGGGGAGGCGAGCAGTACGTC.

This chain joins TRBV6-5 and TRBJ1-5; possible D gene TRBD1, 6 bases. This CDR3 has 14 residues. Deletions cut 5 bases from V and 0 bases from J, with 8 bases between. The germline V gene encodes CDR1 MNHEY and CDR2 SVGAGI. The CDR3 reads CASSGTNSNQPQHF. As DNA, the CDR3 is TGTGCCAGCAGTGGGACAAATAGCAATCAGCCCCAGCATTTT.

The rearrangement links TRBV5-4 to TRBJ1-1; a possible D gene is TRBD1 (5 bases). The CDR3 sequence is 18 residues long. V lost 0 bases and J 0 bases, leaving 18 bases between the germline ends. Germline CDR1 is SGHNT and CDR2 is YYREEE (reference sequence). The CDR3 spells CASSLVGILGAMNTEAFF. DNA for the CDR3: TGTGCCAGCAGCTTGGTGGGAATCCTAGGGGCAATGAACACTGAAGCTTTCTTT.

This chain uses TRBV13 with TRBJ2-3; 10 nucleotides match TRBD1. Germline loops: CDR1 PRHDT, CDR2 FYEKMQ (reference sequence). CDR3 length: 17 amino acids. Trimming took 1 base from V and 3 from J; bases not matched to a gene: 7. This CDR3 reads CASSLVATGGRTDTQYF. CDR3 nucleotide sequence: TGTGCCAGCAGCTTAGTCGCGACAGGGGGCCGGACAGATACGCAGTATTTT.

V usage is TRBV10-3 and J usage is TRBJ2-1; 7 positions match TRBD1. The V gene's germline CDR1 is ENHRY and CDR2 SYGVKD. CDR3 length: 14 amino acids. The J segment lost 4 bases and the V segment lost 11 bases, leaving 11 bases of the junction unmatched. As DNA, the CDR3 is TGTGCCGCCCATGGGGACAGTACATACAATGAGCAGTTCTTC. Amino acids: CAAHGDSTYNEQFF.

CDR3 amino acids: CASSHAGGSNQPQHF. CDR3 coding DNA: TGCGCCAGCAGCCACGCGGGGGGGAGCAATCAGCCCCAGCATTTT. The rearrangement links TRBV4-1 to TRBJ1-5, with D maybe TRBD1 (5 bases). In germline, CDR1 is MGHRA, CDR2 YSYEKL. CDR3 length: 15 amino acids. With 3 bases removed from V and 1 base from J, the gap between germline ends came to 10 bases.

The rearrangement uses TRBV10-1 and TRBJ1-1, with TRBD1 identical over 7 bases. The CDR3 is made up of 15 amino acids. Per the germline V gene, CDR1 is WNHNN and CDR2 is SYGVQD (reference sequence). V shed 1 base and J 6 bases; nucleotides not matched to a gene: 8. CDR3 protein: CASSEWGRGEAEAFF. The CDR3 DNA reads TGCGCCAGCAGTGAGTGGGGCAGGGGGGAGGCTGAAGCTTTCTTT.

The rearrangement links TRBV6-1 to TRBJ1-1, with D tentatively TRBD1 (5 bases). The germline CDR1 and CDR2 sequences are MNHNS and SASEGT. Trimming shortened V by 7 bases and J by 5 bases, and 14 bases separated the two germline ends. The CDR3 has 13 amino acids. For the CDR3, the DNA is TGTGCCAGCATAATTGCGGGGGGAACTGAAGCTTTCTTT. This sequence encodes CASIIAGGTEAFF.

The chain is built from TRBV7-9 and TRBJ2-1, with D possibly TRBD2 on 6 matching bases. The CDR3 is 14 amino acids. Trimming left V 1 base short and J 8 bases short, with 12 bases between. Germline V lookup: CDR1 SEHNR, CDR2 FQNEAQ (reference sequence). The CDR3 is CASSLGGGNDEQFF. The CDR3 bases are TGTGCCAGCAGCTTAGGGGGCGGGAACGATGAGCAGTTCTTC.

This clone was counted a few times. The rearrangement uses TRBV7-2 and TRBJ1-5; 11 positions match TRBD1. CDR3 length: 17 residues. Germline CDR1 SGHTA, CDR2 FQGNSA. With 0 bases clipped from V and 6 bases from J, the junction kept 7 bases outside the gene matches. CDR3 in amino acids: CASSLAGTGGNGQPQHF. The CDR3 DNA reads TGTGCCAGCAGCTTAGCCGGGACAGGGGGAAATGGTCAGCCCCAGCATTTT. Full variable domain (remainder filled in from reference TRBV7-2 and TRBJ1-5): GAGVSQSPSNKVTEKGKDVELRCDPISGHTALYWYRQSLGQGLEFLIYFQGNSAPDKSGLPSDRFSAERTGGSVSTLTIQRTQQEDSAVYLCASSLAGTGGNGQPQHFGDGTRLSIL.

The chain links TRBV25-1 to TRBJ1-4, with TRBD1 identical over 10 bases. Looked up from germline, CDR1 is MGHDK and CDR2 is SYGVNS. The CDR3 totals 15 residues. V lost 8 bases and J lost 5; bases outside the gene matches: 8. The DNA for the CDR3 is TGTGCCAGCGGACAGGGACAGGGGAGGAATGAAAAACTGTTTTTT. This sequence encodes CASGQGQGRNEKLFF. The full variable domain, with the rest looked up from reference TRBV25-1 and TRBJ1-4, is EADIYQTPRYLVIGTGKKITLECSQTMGHDKMYWYQQDPGMELHLIHYSYGVNSTEKGDLSSESTVSRIRTEHFPLTLESARPSHTSQYLCASGQGQGRNEKLFFGSGTQLSVL.

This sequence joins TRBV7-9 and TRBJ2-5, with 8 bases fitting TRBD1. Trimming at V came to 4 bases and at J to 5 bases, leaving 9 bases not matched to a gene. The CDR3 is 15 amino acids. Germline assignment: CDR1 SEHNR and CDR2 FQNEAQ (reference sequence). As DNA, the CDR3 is TGTGCCAGCAGCTCCCGACAGGGGCGAGGGGAGACCCAGTACTTC. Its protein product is CASSSRQGRGETQYF.

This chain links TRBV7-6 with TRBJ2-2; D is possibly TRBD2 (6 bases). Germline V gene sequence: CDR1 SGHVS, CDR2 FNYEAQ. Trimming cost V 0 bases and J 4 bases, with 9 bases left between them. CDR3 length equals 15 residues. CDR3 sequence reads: CASSLAGGSTGELFF. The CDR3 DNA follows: TGTGCCAGCAGCTTAGCGGGGGGAAGCACCGGGGAGCTGTTTTTT.

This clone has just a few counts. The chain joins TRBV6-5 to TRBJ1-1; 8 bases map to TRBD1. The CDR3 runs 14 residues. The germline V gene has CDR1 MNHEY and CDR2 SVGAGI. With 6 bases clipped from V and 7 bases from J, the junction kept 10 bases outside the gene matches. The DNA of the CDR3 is TGTGCCAGCAGATTACAGGGGGTAGAGGGTGAAGCTTTCTTT. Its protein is CASRLQGVEGEAFF.

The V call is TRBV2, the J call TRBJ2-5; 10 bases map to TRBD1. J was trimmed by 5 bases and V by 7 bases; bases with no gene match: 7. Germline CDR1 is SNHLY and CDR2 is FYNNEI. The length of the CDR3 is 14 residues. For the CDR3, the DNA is TGTGCCAGCACCCTAGACAGGGGGCAGGAGACCCAGTACTTC. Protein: CASTLDRGQETQYF.

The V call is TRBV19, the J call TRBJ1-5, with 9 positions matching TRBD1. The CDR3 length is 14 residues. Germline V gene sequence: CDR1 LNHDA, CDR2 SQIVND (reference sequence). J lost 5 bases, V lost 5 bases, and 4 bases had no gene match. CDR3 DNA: TGTGCCAGTAGTCCCCGGGACAGGGATCAGCCCCAGCATTTT. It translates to CASSPRDRDQPQHF.

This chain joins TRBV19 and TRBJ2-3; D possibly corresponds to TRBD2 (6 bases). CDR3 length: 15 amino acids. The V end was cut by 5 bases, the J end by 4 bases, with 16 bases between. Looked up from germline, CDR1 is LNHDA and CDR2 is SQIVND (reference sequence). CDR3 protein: CASSPPSGGADTQYF. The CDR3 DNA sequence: TGTGCCAGTAGTCCCCCTTCCGGGGGTGCAGATACGCAGTATTTT.

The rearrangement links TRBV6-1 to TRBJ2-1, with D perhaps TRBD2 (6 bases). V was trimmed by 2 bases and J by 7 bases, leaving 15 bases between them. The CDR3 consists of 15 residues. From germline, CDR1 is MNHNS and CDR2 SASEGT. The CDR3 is CASSEMRGMGNEQFF. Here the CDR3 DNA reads TGTGCCAGCAGTGAAATGCGGGGAATGGGAAATGAGCAGTTCTTC.

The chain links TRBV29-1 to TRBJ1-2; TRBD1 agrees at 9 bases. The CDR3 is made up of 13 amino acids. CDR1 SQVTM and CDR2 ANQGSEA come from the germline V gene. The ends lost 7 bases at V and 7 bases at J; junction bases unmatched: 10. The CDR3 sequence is CSAQGQGEGGYTF. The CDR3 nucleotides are TGCAGCGCCCAGGGACAGGGTGAAGGTGGCTACACCTTC.

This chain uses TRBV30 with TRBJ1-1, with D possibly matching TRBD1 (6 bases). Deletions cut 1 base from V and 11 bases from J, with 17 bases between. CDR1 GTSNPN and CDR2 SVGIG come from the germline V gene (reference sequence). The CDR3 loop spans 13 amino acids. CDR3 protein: CAWSERGGRSAFF. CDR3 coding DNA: TGTGCCTGGAGTGAGAGGGGGGGACGGAGCGCTTTCTTT.